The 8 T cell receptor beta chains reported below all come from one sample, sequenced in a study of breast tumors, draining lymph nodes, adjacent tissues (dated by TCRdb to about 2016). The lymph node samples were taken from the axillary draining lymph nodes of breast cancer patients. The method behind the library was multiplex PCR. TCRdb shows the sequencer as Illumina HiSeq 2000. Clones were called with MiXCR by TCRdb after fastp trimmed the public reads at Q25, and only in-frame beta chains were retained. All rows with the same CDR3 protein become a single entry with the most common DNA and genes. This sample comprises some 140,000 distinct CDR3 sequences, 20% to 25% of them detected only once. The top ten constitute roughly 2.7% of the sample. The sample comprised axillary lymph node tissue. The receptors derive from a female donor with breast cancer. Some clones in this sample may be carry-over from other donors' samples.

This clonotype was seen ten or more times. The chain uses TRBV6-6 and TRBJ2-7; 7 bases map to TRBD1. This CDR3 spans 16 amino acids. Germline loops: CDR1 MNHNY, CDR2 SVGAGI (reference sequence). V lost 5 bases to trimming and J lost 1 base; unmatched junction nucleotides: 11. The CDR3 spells CASSPSTGEGSYEQYF. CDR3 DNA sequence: TGTGCCAGCAGTCCCTCTACAGGGGAAGGGTCCTACGAGCAGTACTTC.

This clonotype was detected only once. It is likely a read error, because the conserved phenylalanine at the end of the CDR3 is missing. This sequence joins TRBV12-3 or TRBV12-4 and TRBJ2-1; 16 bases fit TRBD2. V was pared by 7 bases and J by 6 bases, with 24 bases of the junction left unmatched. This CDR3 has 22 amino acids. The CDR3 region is CASTFRTLQQGLAGGFGNEQFS. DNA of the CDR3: TGTGCCAGCACCTTCCGGACCCTTCAACAGGGACTAGCGGGAGGGTTTGGCAATGAGCAGTTCTCC.

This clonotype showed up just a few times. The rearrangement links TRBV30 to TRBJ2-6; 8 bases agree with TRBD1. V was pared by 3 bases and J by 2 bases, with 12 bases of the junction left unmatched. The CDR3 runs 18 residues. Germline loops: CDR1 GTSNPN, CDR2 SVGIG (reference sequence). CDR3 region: CAWRRQGSAGAGANVLTF. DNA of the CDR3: TGTGCCTGGAGGAGACAGGGGAGTGCGGGCGCTGGGGCCAACGTCCTGACTTTC. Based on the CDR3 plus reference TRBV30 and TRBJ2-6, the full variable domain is SQTIHQWPATLVQPVGSPLSLECTVEGTSNPNLYWYRQAAGRGLQLLFYSVGIGQISSEVPQNLSASRPQDRQFILSSKKLLLSDSGFYLCAWRRQGSAGAGANVLTFGAGSRLTVL.

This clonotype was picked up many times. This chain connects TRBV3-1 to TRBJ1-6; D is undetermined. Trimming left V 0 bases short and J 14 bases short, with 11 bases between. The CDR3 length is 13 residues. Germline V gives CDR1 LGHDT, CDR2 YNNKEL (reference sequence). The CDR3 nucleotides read TGTGCCAGCAGCCAAGATAGAGGCAGATCCCTCCACTTT. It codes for CASSQDRGRSLHF.

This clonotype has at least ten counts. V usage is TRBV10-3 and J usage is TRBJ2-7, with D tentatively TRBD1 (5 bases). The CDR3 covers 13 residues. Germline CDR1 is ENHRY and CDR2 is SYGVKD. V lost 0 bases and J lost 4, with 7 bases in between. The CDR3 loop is CAISESGVYEQYF. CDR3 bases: TGTGCCATCAGTGAGTCAGGGGTTTACGAGCAGTACTTC.

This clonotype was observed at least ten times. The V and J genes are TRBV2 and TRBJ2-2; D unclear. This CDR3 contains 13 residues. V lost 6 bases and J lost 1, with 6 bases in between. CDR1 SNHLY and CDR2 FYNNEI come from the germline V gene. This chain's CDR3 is CASRAQNTGELFF. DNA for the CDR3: TGTGCCAGCAGAGCTCAGAACACCGGGGAGCTGTTTTTT.

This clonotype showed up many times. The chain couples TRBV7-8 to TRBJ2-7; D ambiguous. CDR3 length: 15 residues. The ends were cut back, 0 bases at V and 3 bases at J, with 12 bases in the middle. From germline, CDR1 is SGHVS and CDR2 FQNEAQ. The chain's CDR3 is CASSLAGSSFYEQYF. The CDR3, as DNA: TGTGCCAGCAGCTTAGCGGGCAGCAGTTTCTACGAGCAGTACTTC.

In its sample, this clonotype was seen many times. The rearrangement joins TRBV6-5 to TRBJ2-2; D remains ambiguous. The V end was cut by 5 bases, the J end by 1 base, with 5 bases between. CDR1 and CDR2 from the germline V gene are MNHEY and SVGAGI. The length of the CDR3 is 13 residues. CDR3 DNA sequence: TGTGCCAGCAGTCGACGGAACACCGGGGAGCTGTTTTTT. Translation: CASSRRNTGELFF.